This TCR beta chain came from a study of cytomegalovirus exposure and HLA in healthy donors. Findings of the study overall: Reported results showed that the classifier diagnosed cytomegalovirus status with high specificity and sensitivity. Cytomegalovirus association was listed for about 150 TCR beta chains.

Clones were sequenced by immunoSEQ multiplex PCR, and TCRdb holds only the in-frame ones, with some missing. The table shows 200,000 or so clones, with around 86% occurring only once. CDR3 size: 15 residues. Germline V gene data show CDR1 as GTSNPN and CDR2 as SVGIG (reference sequence). Deletions cut 1 base from V and 7 bases from J, with 16 bases between. About this clone: The target antigen is unknown.

The chain recombines TRBV30 with TRBJ1-4; D is undetermined. The sample taken for sequencing was PBMCs. The TCR was taken from a woman between 18 and 30 years old in good health and CMV-seropositive. CDR3 nucleotides: TGTGCCTGGAGTGGCCCCACGTTTACACGTGAAAAACTGTTTTTT. This sequence encodes CAWSGPTFTREKLFF.